Sequencing of this T cell receptor (beta chain) was carried out in a study of human T cells and chemical hapten exposure. Sample time point: pre-sensitization, week 0. Stated treatment: therapeutic diphenylcyclopropenone sensitization with weekly scalp DPC. Samples of blood were obtained prior to the application of each patch test. Total RNA came from unfractionated whole blood. This CDR3 region has 14 residues. The J segment lost 5 bases and the V segment lost 5 bases, leaving 9 bases of the junction unmatched. Single cDNA molecules in the library carried unique molecular identifiers attached during preparation. MiXCR was run by TCRdb on the RACE reads, yielding one entry per CDR3 protein. The sample has 240,000 or so distinct CDR3 sequences; more than 6.5% are singletons.

This TCR came from a woman aged 40 to 50 with alopecia areata. Some clones in this sample may be carry-over from other donors' samples. The rearrangement links TRBV12-3 or TRBV12-4 to TRBJ2-7, with 7 nucleotides matching TRBD1. Material: whole blood, obtained in connection with sensitization to the hapten diphenylcyclopropenone (DPC). The CDR3 protein is CASSPAGGTHEQYF. CDR3 DNA: TGTGCCAGCAGTCCCGCAGGGGGAACCCACGAGCAGTACTTC.